This is a list of T cell receptor beta chains from one sample in a study of shared clonotypes between healthy human individuals. Clones were sequenced by immunoSEQ multiplex PCR, and TCRdb holds only the in-frame ones, with some missing. The table has approximately 1,500,000 clones, roughly 96% seen once. Material for sequencing was naive CD4+ T cells sorted from blood. Receptor source: a man aged 25-45 years in good health. Each CDR3 is given with its conserved first and last residue. D genes are given only for firm matches. The listing skips clone size in some rows; elsewhere it reads once, few, many or a size class.

DNA | CDR3 | J | size | V | D
TGTGCCAGCTCACCCCGGACAGACTTCCTGGAGACCCAGTACTTC | CASSPRTDFLETQYF | TRBJ2-5 | . | TRBV18 | .
TGCGCCAGCAGCTTCGGCGGGAGAGGAACAGATACGCAGTATTTT | CASSFGGRGTDTQYF | TRBJ2-3 | . | TRBV5-1 | TRBD2
TGTGCCAGCAGCCCAACAGCGAACTATGGCTACACCTTC | CASSPTANYGYTF | TRBJ1-2 | once | TRBV7-8 | .
TGCAGCGTATCGCGGGGGGCAGACACTGAAGCTTTCTTT | CSVSRGADTEAFF | TRBJ1-1 | . | TRBV29-1 | .
TGCGCCAGCAGCTTGGTGGCTAGCGGAACTAGCACAGATACGCAGTATTTT | CASSLVASGTSTDTQYF | TRBJ2-3 | once | TRBV5-1 | TRBD2
TGTGCCAGCTCACCACTCCCGGGTAGCACCGCCACAGATACGCAGTATTTT | CASSPLPGSTATDTQYF | TRBJ2-3 | . | TRBV18 | .
TGTGCCATCAGTGAGTCAATCAGCTCGGGCGAGCAGTACTTC | CAISESISSGEQYF | TRBJ2-7 | . | TRBV10-3 | .
TGTGCCAGCAGCTCCCGGACAGCAACTAATGAAAAACTGTTTTTT | CASSSRTATNEKLFF | TRBJ1-4 | . | TRBV7-9 | .
TGTGCCACCAGCAGAGGACAGCCCCATTGGACTGAAGCTTTCTTT | CATSRGQPHWTEAFF | TRBJ1-1 | . | TRBV15 | .
TGTGCCAGCAGCGACCCCCGTCGGGGGTGGAGGGGAGATGGCTACACCTTC | CASSDPRRGWRGDGYTF | TRBJ1-2 | . | TRBV21-1 | .
TGTGCCAGCAGCTTAGACAATATACAGGGGGGAACTGAAGCTTTCTTT | CASSLDNIQGGTEAFF | TRBJ1-1 | . | TRBV7-9 | TRBD1
TGTGCCAGCAGCGTAGTTCAAATGAGCCGGGAACCGGGGCGAACCGGGGAGCTGTTTTTT | CASSVVQMSREPGRTGELFF | TRBJ2-2 | . | TRBV9 | .
TGTGCCAGCAGCTTATCGACAGGGGGCGGGTATGGCTACACCTTC | CASSLSTGGGYGYTF | TRBJ1-2 | . | TRBV5-5 | TRBD1
TGTGCCAGCAGCTTGGGAGGGTATGAGCAGTTCTTC | CASSLGGYEQFF | TRBJ2-1 | . | TRBV5-4 | .
TGTGCCAGCAGCCTGGCTGACACGGGGTGGGAGACCCAGTACTTC | CASSLADTGWETQYF | TRBJ2-5 | . | TRBV5-5 | .
TGTGCCAGCAGTGAGATAGATACGCAGTATTTT | CASSEIDTQYF | TRBJ2-3 | . | TRBV6-1 | .
TGTGCCACCAGCCGAAGCGTGAACACTGAAGCTTTCTTT | CATSRSVNTEAFF | TRBJ1-1 | . | TRBV15 | .
TGTGCCAGCAGCGTCGGGGTGAGTTCCTACGAGCAGTACTTC | CASSVGVSSYEQYF | TRBJ2-7 | . | TRBV7-9 | .
TGTGCCAGCAGCTTATATCGGGAGGGCCGCTATGAGCAGTTCTTC | CASSLYREGRYEQFF | TRBJ2-1 | . | TRBV7-9 | TRBD2
TGTGCCAGTAAGCTAGCGGGGGCCTACAATGAGCAGTTCTTC | CASKLAGAYNEQFF | TRBJ2-1 | . | TRBV19 | TRBD2
TGTGCCATCAGTGAGTCGACAACAGGCACGGGTGTTCTCCTCCTCACTAGCACAGATACGCAGTATTTT | CAISESTTGTGVLLLTSTDTQYF | TRBJ2-3 | . | TRBV10-3 | .
TGTGCCAGCAGCTTGAGGCTAGCGGGAGGGCAAGAGACCCAGTACTTC | CASSLRLAGGQETQYF | TRBJ2-5 | . | TRBV5-4 | TRBD2
TGTGCCAGCAGCTTTCGGCGACAGGATCTCTACGAGCAGTACTTC | CASSFRRQDLYEQYF | TRBJ2-7 | . | TRBV5-5 | .
TGTGCCAGCAGCCCAGGGGGGTCGGCAGATACGCAGTATTTT | CASSPGGSADTQYF | TRBJ2-3 | . | TRBV7-9 | .
TGTGCCAGTAGAGGGGGTCCATCAGCGGGAGAATCCTACAATGAGCAGTTCTTC | CASRGGPSAGESYNEQFF | TRBJ2-1 | . | TRBV19 | TRBD2
TGTGCCAGCAGTGCTGGACCGGGGTTAAAAAATGAGCAGTTCTTC | CASSAGPGLKNEQFF | TRBJ2-1 | . | TRBV6-1 | .
TGTGCCAGCAGCCAACGGGCATTCGATTCACCCCTCCACTTT | CASSQRAFDSPLHF | TRBJ1-6 | . | TRBV14 | .
TGTGCCAGCAGTGGGGACGAGCCGGGGCTGCTTTTT | CASSGDEPGLLF | TRBJ1-4 | . | TRBV2 | .
TGTGCCAGCAGCCAACAACTAGCGGGAGGGAACACCGGGGAGCTGTTTTTT | CASSQQLAGGNTGELFF | TRBJ2-2 | . | TRBV4-2 | TRBD2
TGTGCCAGCAGTTCGATTGTCCAGGAGAGGATCTACGAGCAGTACTTC | CASSSIVQERIYEQYF | TRBJ2-7 | . | TRBV28 | .
TGCGCCAGCAGCACTAGCGGGGCCGGACGGGGAGAGCAGTTCTTC | CASSTSGAGRGEQFF | TRBJ2-1 | . | TRBV5-1 | TRBD2
TGCGCCAGCAGCTTGGGGCTAGCGGGAGACGAGACCCAGTACTTC | CASSLGLAGDETQYF | TRBJ2-5 | . | TRBV5-1 | TRBD2
TGTGCCGGTATGACGGGGAATGTGCAGCCCCAGCATTTT | CAGMTGNVQPQHF | TRBJ1-5 | once | TRBV7-6 | .
TGTGCCAGTAGTACCCTACAGGGCGAGCAGTACTTC | CASSTLQGEQYF | TRBJ2-7 | . | TRBV19 | .
TGTGCCAGCAGCGGGGGACTAGCGGCAAATGAGCAGTTCTTC | CASSGGLAANEQFF | TRBJ2-1 | . | TRBV7-2 | TRBD2
TGTGCCAGCTCACCGAACACCATGAACTATGGCTACACCTTC | CASSPNTMNYGYTF | TRBJ1-2 | . | TRBV18 | .
TGTGCCAGCAGTTCCAGGACAGGGGGCGCAGGGGACAATCAGCCCCAGCATTTT | CASSSRTGGAGDNQPQHF | TRBJ1-5 | . | TRBV27 | TRBD1
TGTGCCAGCAGTCTCCCGGGGAGCGGGAGAGTATCCGGGGAGCTGTTTTTT | CASSLPGSGRVSGELFF | TRBJ2-2 | once | TRBV28 | TRBD2
TGCGCCAGCAGCCGTACAGGGGGTCAGCCCCAGCATTTT | CASSRTGGQPQHF | TRBJ1-5 | few | TRBV5-1 | TRBD1
TGTGCCAGCAGCTTTTCGAGTTTATACGAGCAGTACTTC | CASSFSSLYEQYF | TRBJ2-7 | . | TRBV11-2 | .
TGTGCCAGCAGTGAGGACAGGGGGCCTAATCAGCCCCAGCATTTT | CASSEDRGPNQPQHF | TRBJ1-5 | . | TRBV6-1 | TRBD1
TGTGCCAGCAGCTTTAGCGGGGGATACTACAATGAGCAGTTCTTC | CASSFSGGYYNEQFF | TRBJ2-1 | . | TRBV7-2 | TRBD2
TGTGCCAGCAGAAAGACAGGGGGCCTGTACAATGAGCAGTTCTTC | CASRKTGGLYNEQFF | TRBJ2-1 | . | TRBV28 | TRBD1
TGTGCCAGCAGCCGCAATCTTGGACAGTACACTGAAGCTTTCTTT | CASSRNLGQYTEAFF | TRBJ1-1 | . | TRBV5-4 | .
TGTGCCAGCAGCTTAGCGGGCGGTTACGAGCAGTACTTC | CASSLAGGYEQYF | TRBJ2-7 | . | TRBV7-2 | .
TGTGCCAGCAAACAGAGACCCAGGGGGGAGCTGTTTTTT | CASKQRPRGELFF | TRBJ2-2 | . | TRBV27 | .
TGTGCCAGCTCACCAGTGGCTAGCTCCTCCTACGAGCAGTACTTC | CASSPVASSSYEQYF | TRBJ2-7 | once | TRBV18 | .
TGTGCCAGCAGCAAAGCGGGAGGGCGGGTCCATGAGCAGTTCTTC | CASSKAGGRVHEQFF | TRBJ2-1 | . | TRBV6-5 | TRBD2
TGCAGCGGAGACAGGGTAGGAACTGAAGCTTTCTTT | CSGDRVGTEAFF | TRBJ1-1 | . | TRBV29-1 | TRBD1
TGTGCCAGCTCACCCCTGGCGGGGACTAATCAGCCCCAGCATTTT | CASSPLAGTNQPQHF | TRBJ1-5 | . | TRBV18 | .
TGTGCCAGCAGTTTACTTTCGGTGAGCACTGAAGCTTTCTTT | CASSLLSVSTEAFF | TRBJ1-1 | once | TRBV28 | .
TGTGCCAGCATCCTCGAGAGGGAAAATCAGCCCCAGCATTTT | CASILERENQPQHF | TRBJ1-5 | . | TRBV6-1 | .
TGTGCCAGCAGCGTAGATAGCAGGGACAATGAGCAGTTCTTC | CASSVDSRDNEQFF | TRBJ2-1 | . | TRBV9 | .
TGTGCCAGTAGTAGGGGACTAGCGGGAGTTTCAGAGACCCAGTACTTC | CASSRGLAGVSETQYF | TRBJ2-5 | . | TRBV19 | TRBD2
TGTGCCAGCAGCCGGGACTACCAAGAGACCCAGTACTTC | CASSRDYQETQYF | TRBJ2-5 | . | TRBV5-4 | .
TGTGCCAGCAGTGAAATGGGGGGCGCCGAGCAGTACTTC | CASSEMGGAEQYF | TRBJ2-7 | . | TRBV2 | .
TGTGCCAGCAGCTCTAGAGGGGGACTAGCGTCCTCCTACAATGAGCAGTTCTTC | CASSSRGGLASSYNEQFF | TRBJ2-1 | once | TRBV7-2 | TRBD2
TGCGCCAGCAGTCAAAGGTCCGCAGGGTTGCGAGAAAAACTGTTTTTT | CASSQRSAGLREKLFF | TRBJ1-4 | . | TRBV23-1 | .
TGTGCCAGCAGTTCCGACAACTATGAAGGCTACACCTTC | CASSSDNYEGYTF | TRBJ1-2 | . | TRBV28 | .
TGCGCCAGCAGCTTTGTCCGCACAGATACGCAGTATTTT | CASSFVRTDTQYF | TRBJ2-3 | . | TRBV5-1 | .